Shown below are 8 T cell receptor beta chains from a single sample sequenced in a study of blood T cell repertoires in COVID-19. Produced via immunoSEQ multiplex PCR; TCRdb's table is partial and in-frame only. Among 240,000 or so clones listed, approximately 85% were seen once. Material for sequencing was peripheral blood. These receptor sequences come from a woman in her sixties with active or convalescent COVID-19.

V is TRBV10-2 and J is TRBJ2-7; 7 bases match TRBD1. There are 14 residues in the CDR3. V trimming: 8 bases; J trimming: 2 bases; junction bases outside the gene matches: 9. Germline values: CDR1 WSHSY, CDR2 SAAADI. The CDR3 loop reads CASRLGTDAYEQYF. DNA of the CDR3: TGCGCCAGCCGCCTCGGGACAGACGCCTACGAGCAGTACTTC.

In this sample, this clone turned up once. V and J are TRBV10-3 and TRBJ2-2, with 7 bases lining up with TRBD2. This CDR3 spans 16 amino acids. After removal of 3 bases from V and 0 bases from J, the junction contained 4 bases not matched to a gene. The V gene's germline CDR1 is ENHRY and CDR2 SYGVKD. Here the CDR3 reads CAISERGGTNTGELFF. In DNA form, the CDR3 reads TGTGCCATCAGTGAACGGGGAGGGACGAACACCGGGGAGCTGTTTTTT.

This clone was seen a few times. The chain combines TRBV12-3 or TRBV12-4 with TRBJ2-2; 7 bases fit TRBD2. V lost 6 bases and J lost 5; bases outside the gene matches: 3. There are 13 residues in the CDR3. CDR3 protein: CASRTGGTGELFF. CDR3 sequence (DNA): TGTGCCAGCAGAACGGGGGGTACCGGGGAGCTGTTTTTT.

This clone was picked up a small number of times. This chain joins TRBV5-6 and TRBJ1-2, with D possibly matching TRBD1 (5 bases). The V gene lost 0 bases and the J gene lost 6 bases, with 15 bases spanning the gap. CDR1 SGHDT and CDR2 YYEEEE come from the germline V gene. The CDR3 consists of 15 residues. CDR3 DNA: TGTGCCAGCAGCTTGGTGGGGCAAATCGAGGATGGCTACACCTTC. Its translation is CASSLVGQIEDGYTF.

The V gene is TRBV2, the J gene TRBJ2-5; a weak D match, TRBD1 (5 bases). Germline lookup yields CDR1 SNHLY and CDR2 FYNNEI. The CDR3 loop spans 14 amino acids. V was shortened by 6 bases and J by 1 base, with 12 bases between the two germline ends. The CDR3 nucleotides read TGTGCCAGCAGACCCGGACATTTCCAAGAGACCCAGTACTTC. Protein: CASRPGHFQETQYF.

The gene calls are TRBV3-1 (or the pseudogene TRBV3-2) and TRBJ2-7; D is uncertain. The germline V gene has CDR1 LGHDT and CDR2 YNNKEL (reference sequence). V was clipped by 0 bases and J by 0 bases, with 9 bases between them. The CDR3 consists of 15 residues. DNA of the CDR3: TGTGCCAGCAGCCAAGAGCTAGGCGACTCCTACGAGCAGTACTTC. Translating it yields CASSQELGDSYEQYF.

The chain uses TRBV5-1 and TRBJ2-2, with 10 bases that match TRBD2. The CDR3 totals 15 residues. The ends lost 4 bases at V and 6 bases at J; junction bases unmatched: 6. The V gene's germline CDR1 is SGHRS and CDR2 YFSETQ. As DNA, the CDR3 is TGCGCCAGCAGCCGACCTAGCGGGGGCGCCGGGGAGCTGTTTTTT. Encoded protein: CASSRPSGGAGELFF.

The rearrangement uses TRBV9 and TRBJ1-4, with D perhaps matching TRBD1 (5 bases). CDR1 and CDR2 from the germline V gene are SGDLS and YYNGEE. This CDR3 spans 15 amino acids. V was pared by 3 bases and J by 8 bases, with 17 bases between. The CDR3 nucleotides are TGTGCCAGCAGCGGCCGGGACGGGGGATCGGAAAAACTGTTTTTT. As protein: CASSGRDGGSEKLFF. Together with reference TRBV9 and TRBJ1-4, the CDR3 gives the full variable domain: DSGVTQTPKHLITATGQRVTLRCSPRSGDLSVYWYQQSLDQGLQFLIQYYNGEERAKGNILERFSAQQFPDLHSELNLSSLELGDSALYFCASSGRDGGSEKLFFGSGTQLSVL.